These 12 T cell receptor beta chains came from one sample sequenced in a study of post-analysis software for immune sequencing data. Findings of the study overall: Higher frequency in patients than in controls was seen for about five TRBV segments, with TRBV5-6, TRBV5-1 and TRBV20-1 among them.

Unique molecular identifiers were built into the TCR beta cDNA libraries. TCRdb used MiXCR to reprocess the PCR reads, holding one entry per CDR3 protein. This sample carries 550,000 to 700,000 distinct CDR3 sequences, around 44% of them seen once, and the ten largest clones take 1.5% to 2%. These receptors are not linked to any known antigen. Source material: blood. The source of these receptors is a girl aged 5 to 17 with multiple sclerosis.

The rearrangement links TRBV12-3 or TRBV12-4 to TRBJ1-1, with D hard to call. The CDR3 totals 16 residues. V dropped 3 bases and J dropped 0 bases, with 14 bases sitting between them. DNA for the CDR3: TGTGCCAGCAGTTTCCGAGGCTTACTAATGAACACTGAAGCTTTCTTT. The encoded protein is CASSFRGLLMNTEAFF.

This clonotype was recorded once. The chain is built from TRBV12-3 or TRBV12-4 and TRBJ1-5; D is undetermined. This CDR3 is 15 amino acids long. V was pared by 2 bases and J by 1 base, with 9 bases between. The CDR3 region has the DNA TGTGCCAGCAGTTTAACGGACGGGAGCAATCAGCCCCAGCATTTT. Its protein is CASSLTDGSNQPQHF.

This clonotype was observed a few times. The chain combines TRBV20-1 with TRBJ2-5; 11 bases are shared with TRBD2. V lost 4 bases and J lost 2; bases outside the gene matches: 3. This CDR3 has 14 amino acids. Germline values: CDR1 DFQATT, CDR2 SNEGSKA (reference sequence). CDR3 in amino acids: CSATGTSGQETQYF. The CDR3 DNA follows: TGCAGTGCTACCGGGACTAGCGGACAAGAGACCCAGTACTTC.

This clonotype has more than one count but fewer than ten. This sequence joins TRBV18 and TRBJ2-5; a possible D gene is TRBD2 (6 bases). The germline V gene encodes CDR1 KGHSH and CDR2 LQKENI. Trimming cost V 0 bases and J 11 bases, with 16 bases left between them. This CDR3 contains 14 residues. In DNA, the CDR3 is TGTGCCAGCTCACCACCCACGTCCGGGGGAAGGCAGTACTTC. It codes for CASSPPTSGGRQYF.

This rearrangement joins TRBV5-6 to TRBJ2-7; D possibly corresponds to TRBD1 (5 bases). The ends were cut back, 1 base at V and 3 bases at J, with 11 bases in the middle. CDR1 is SGHDT, CDR2 YYEEEE, per germline. CDR3 length: 14 amino acids. CDR3 DNA sequence: TGTGCCAGCAGCTTGTGGGCCAGGGTCTACGAGCAGTACTTC. This encodes CASSLWARVYEQYF.

The chain combines TRBV6-2 or TRBV6-3 with TRBJ2-3; TRBD2 is a possible D gene (6 bases). The CDR3 is 19 amino acids. Germline loops: CDR1 MNHEY, CDR2 SVGEGT. Trimming cost V 2 bases and J 2 bases, with 23 bases left between them. CDR3 sequence (DNA): TGTGCCAGCAGTTACCCAGAACATCCTTTAGCGGAAAACACAGATACGCAGTATTTT. Translating gives CASSYPEHPLAENTDTQYF.

The chain recombines TRBV7-9 with TRBJ2-1; D gene unclear. Germline V gene sequence: CDR1 SEHNR, CDR2 FQNEAQ (reference sequence). CDR3 length equals 13 residues. V was cut by 5 bases and J by 5 bases, with 10 bases left in between. CDR3 sequence reads: CASSHTRDNEQFF. As DNA, the CDR3 is TGTGCCAGCAGCCACACAAGGGACAATGAGCAGTTCTTC.

The chain carries TRBV5-1 and TRBJ1-6, with 7 bases fitting TRBD1. The CDR3 is 14 amino acids. The V segment lost 0 bases and the J segment 10 bases; nucleotides outside the gene matches: 4. Germline loops: CDR1 SGHRS, CDR2 YFSETQ. The CDR3 region is CASSLAQGVSPLHF. The CDR3 nucleotides read TGCGCCAGCAGCTTGGCTCAGGGGGTCTCACCCCTCCACTTT.

The chain combines TRBV20-1 with TRBJ1-2, with D unclear. V dropped 0 bases and J dropped 7 bases, with 18 bases sitting between them. This CDR3 region has 15 residues. From germline, CDR1 is DFQATT and CDR2 SNEGSKA (reference sequence). As DNA, the CDR3 is TGCAGTGCTAGAGACCTCAAGACCGGGGAGAGTGGCTACACCTTC. Protein: CSARDLKTGESGYTF.

The rearrangement joins TRBV4-1 to TRBJ2-1, with 10 nucleotides matching TRBD1. V lost 4 bases to trimming and J lost 10 bases; unmatched junction nucleotides: 10. The V gene's germline CDR1 is MGHRA and CDR2 YSYEKL. The CDR3 consists of 15 residues. The CDR3 here is CASSPSGQGEKEQFF. The CDR3, as DNA: TGCGCCAGCAGCCCTAGTGGACAGGGGGAAAAAGAGCAGTTCTTC.

This clonotype was seen a single time. The chain is built from TRBV5-1 and TRBJ2-1; 9 bases align to TRBD1. Germline loops: CDR1 SGHRS, CDR2 YFSETQ. The CDR3 runs to 16 residues. The V gene end was trimmed by 3 bases and the J gene end by 7 bases; junction bases not matched to a gene: 11. CDR3 protein: CASSWRGDRVPNEQFF. As DNA, the CDR3 is TGCGCCAGCAGCTGGAGGGGGGACAGGGTTCCTAATGAGCAGTTCTTC.

The J gene is TRBJ2-1, the V gene TRBV4-1; 11 bases align to TRBD2. J was trimmed by 0 bases and V by 3 bases; bases with no gene match: 4. Germline assignment: CDR1 MGHRA and CDR2 YSYEKL. The CDR3 spans 17 residues. Here the CDR3 DNA reads TGCGCCAGCAGCCAGCTAGCGGGGGGCTCCTCCTACAATGAGCAGTTCTTC. Translating gives CASSQLAGGSSYNEQFF.